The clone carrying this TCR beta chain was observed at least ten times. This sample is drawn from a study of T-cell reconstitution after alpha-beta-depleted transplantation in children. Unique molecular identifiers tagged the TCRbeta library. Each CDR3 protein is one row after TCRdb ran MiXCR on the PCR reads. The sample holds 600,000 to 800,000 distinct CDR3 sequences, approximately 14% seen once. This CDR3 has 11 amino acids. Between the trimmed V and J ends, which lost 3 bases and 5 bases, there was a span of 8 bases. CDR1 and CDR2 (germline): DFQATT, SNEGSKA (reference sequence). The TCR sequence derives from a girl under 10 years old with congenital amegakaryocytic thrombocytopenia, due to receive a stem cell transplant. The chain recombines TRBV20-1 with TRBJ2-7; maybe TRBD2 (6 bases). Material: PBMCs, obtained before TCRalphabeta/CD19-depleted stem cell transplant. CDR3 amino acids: CSAREGHEQYF. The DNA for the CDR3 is TGCAGTGCTAGGGAGGGACACGAGCAGTACTTC.